The clone carrying this TCR beta chain was seen more than once but under ten times. Its antigen is not identified. This sample was included in a study of T cell responses to AZD1222 COVID-19 vaccine. Study-level results: Every sample of the repertoires postdated the peak T cell response.

The CDR3 is 15 residues long. V lost 2 bases and J lost 0, with 8 bases in between. Looked up from germline, CDR1 is MDHEN and CDR2 is SYDVKM. The protocol was immunoSEQ multiplex PCR, while the TCRdb copy is restricted to in-frame clones and leaves out a portion. The repertoire holds around 200,000 clones, with about 91% as singletons. The TCR sequence derives from an adult in good health. The source was peripheral blood, collected on day 0 of AZD1222 vaccination. V gene TRBV28 combines with J gene TRBJ1-3, with no clear D. CDR3 bases: TGTGCCAGCAGTTTACTACAGTCCTCTGGAAACACCATATATTTT. Translated, it gives CASSLLQSSGNTIYF.